The table lists the clone carrying this TCR beta chain with many counts. Its antigen is unknown. The source of the sample is a study of blood T cells in healthy people across ages. Study in general: The capture of about one barcoded beta molecule per two T cells was achieved by template switching. Study-wide results and caveats: Long-lived and aged donors differed, with more naive CD4+ cells and higher diversity in the long-lived. Age showed a roughly linear inverse relationship with TCR beta diversity per million T cells.

After removal of 7 bases from V and 5 bases from J, the junction contained 10 bases not matched to a gene. Germline V gives CDR1 ENHRY, CDR2 SYGVKD. The CDR3 extends over 14 amino acids. Healthy individuals of Caucasian origin from Russia, aged about 6 to 90, served as donors. Next came a second PCR, run for roughly 6 to 11 cycles, which used a sample-barcoded 5' primer along with a J-beta primer mix. TCRdb analysed the 5' RACE reads with MiXCR anew, one entry per CDR3 protein. The data show about 650,000 distinct CDR3 sequences, with roughly 32% seen just once and 15% held by the top ten. Material for sequencing was blood. This chain joins TRBV10-3 and TRBJ1-1; 7 bases match TRBD1. The origin of this receptor is a woman aged 80 or over in good health. CDR3 sequence: CAITTGDRGTEAFF. CDR3 in DNA: TGTGCCATCACTACAGGGGATCGAGGAACTGAAGCTTTCTTT.